The sequence of this T cell receptor (beta chain) was determined in a study of cytomegalovirus exposure and HLA in healthy donors. Whole-study results and caveats: CMV serostatus was the only immune exposure information that was available.

For this clone: What it recognizes is unknown.

The PCR had 60 Vbeta and 13 Jbeta primers. Using immunoSEQ multiplex PCR, the repertoire was profiled, and TCRdb retains in-frame clones only, with some absent. This sample has about 130,000 clones, with roughly 82% found just once. The CDR3 is made up of 15 amino acids. Germline values: CDR1 SEHNR, CDR2 FQNEAQ (reference sequence). With V trimmed by 3 bases and J by 1 base, 2 bases remained unmatched. The sequence came from a woman in her fifties or sixties in good health and CMV-seropositive. Sequenced input: PBMCs. This chain connects TRBV7-9 to TRBJ2-3; 9 nucleotides match TRBD2. In DNA, the CDR3 is TGTGCCAGCAGCTTCGGCGGGGGGGGCACAGATACGCAGTATTTT. Translated: CASSFGGGGTDTQYF.